These T cell receptor beta chains were read from a single sample in a study of OX40 agonist ivuxolimab in advanced cancers. The table came from immunoSEQ multiplex PCR; TCRdb's copy has only in-frame clones and leaves some out. The table lists under 65,000 clones, 75% to 90% of them singletons. The starting material was CD4+ or CD8+ T cells sorted from blood, obtained in a trial of the OX40 agonist ivuxolimab. The receptors shown here come from an adult with an advanced solid tumor such as melanoma, head and neck, liver or kidney cancer. Each CDR3 is given with its conserved first and last residue. Each record gives: V gene, J gene, D gene, clone size, CDR3 protein, CDR3 DNA. A D gene is named only where the DNA matches it firmly. Only some rows state a clone size, as once, few, many or a class for expanded clones.

V gene: TRBV2
J gene: TRBJ2-7
D gene: .
clone size: .
CDR3 protein: CASRPTHSSYEQYF
CDR3 DNA: TGTGCCAGCAGACCGACTCATAGCTCCTACGAGCAGTACTTC

V gene: TRBV9
J gene: TRBJ2-7
D gene: .
clone size: .
CDR3 protein: CASSADRYSYEQYF
CDR3 DNA: TGTGCCAGCAGCGCTGACAGATATTCCTACGAGCAGTACTTC

V gene: TRBV7-3
J gene: TRBJ1-1
D gene: TRBD1
clone size: once
CDR3 protein: CASSSTGGEGTEAFF
CDR3 DNA: TGTGCCAGCAGCTCTACAGGGGGCGAGGGCACTGAAGCTTTCTTT

V gene: TRBV19
J gene: TRBJ1-5
D gene: .
clone size: .
CDR3 protein: CASRQGGQPQHF
CDR3 DNA: TGTGCCAGTAGGCAAGGGGGACAGCCCCAGCATTTT

V gene: TRBV6-5
J gene: TRBJ1-1
D gene: .
clone size: .
CDR3 protein: CASSETGTGEAFF
CDR3 DNA: TGTGCCAGCAGTGAGACAGGTACCGGAGAAGCTTTCTTT

V gene: TRBV25-1
J gene: TRBJ1-4
D gene: .
clone size: .
CDR3 protein: CASKNSFNEKLFF
CDR3 DNA: TGTGCCAGCAAGAATAGTTTTAATGAAAAACTGTTTTTT

V gene: TRBV5-6
J gene: TRBJ2-1
D gene: .
clone size: few
CDR3 protein: CASSLLEEQFF
CDR3 DNA: TGTGCCAGCAGCTTGTTGGAGGAGCAGTTCTTC

V gene: TRBV7-7
J gene: TRBJ2-1
D gene: .
clone size: .
CDR3 protein: CASSLGQGLHNEQFF
CDR3 DNA: TGTGCCAGCAGCTTAGGTCAGGGGCTCCACAATGAGCAGTTCTTC

V gene: TRBV29-1
J gene: TRBJ2-7
D gene: .
clone size: once
CDR3 protein: CSVQSQGAHEQYF
CDR3 DNA: TGCAGCGTCCAGAGCCAAGGCGCCCACGAGCAGTACTTC

V gene: TRBV5-4
J gene: TRBJ1-2
D gene: .
clone size: .
CDR3 protein: CASSEQGNYGYTF
CDR3 DNA: TGTGCCAGCAGCGAACAGGGAAACTATGGCTACACCTTC

V gene: TRBV9
J gene: TRBJ1-1
D gene: .
clone size: .
CDR3 protein: CASSPLEGMNTEAFF
CDR3 DNA: TGTGCCAGCAGCCCACTCGAGGGGATGAACACTGAAGCTTTCTTT

V gene: TRBV2
J gene: TRBJ1-1
D gene: .
clone size: .
CDR3 protein: CASSDPGTDTEAFF
CDR3 DNA: TGTGCCAGCAGTGACCCGGGGACGGACACTGAAGCTTTCTTT

V gene: TRBV28
J gene: TRBJ1-4
D gene: .
clone size: .
CDR3 protein: CASSPQETPNEKLFF
CDR3 DNA: TGTGCCAGCAGTCCCCAGGAGACTCCTAATGAAAAACTGTTTTTT

V gene: TRBV27
J gene: TRBJ2-1
D gene: TRBD1
clone size: .
CDR3 protein: CASSLGQVPYNEQFF
CDR3 DNA: TGTGCCAGCAGTTTGGGACAGGTCCCCTACAATGAGCAGTTCTTC

V gene: TRBV6-5
J gene: TRBJ1-5
D gene: TRBD1
clone size: .
CDR3 protein: CASSYREGAQPQHF
CDR3 DNA: TGTGCCAGCAGTTACCGCGAGGGGGCTCAGCCCCAGCATTTT

V gene: TRBV4-3
J gene: TRBJ2-3
D gene: .
clone size: .
CDR3 protein: CASSPTGSGLSTDTQYF
CDR3 DNA: TGCGCCAGCAGCCCCACGGGTAGCGGCCTTAGCACAGATACGCAGTATTTT

V gene: TRBV9
J gene: TRBJ2-1
D gene: .
clone size: .
CDR3 protein: CASSPRDQIPYNEQFF
CDR3 DNA: TGTGCCAGCAGCCCCCGGGACCAAATTCCCTACAATGAGCAGTTCTTC

V gene: TRBV21-1
J gene: TRBJ2-7
D gene: .
clone size: once
CDR3 protein: CASQNTNWDEQYF
CDR3 DNA: TGTGCCAGCCAAAATACTAATTGGGACGAGCAGTACTTC

V gene: TRBV28
J gene: TRBJ1-1
D gene: .
clone size: .
CDR3 protein: CASSLAAGMVGAFF
CDR3 DNA: TGTGCCAGCAGTTTGGCGGCGGGGATGGTTGGCGCTTTCTTT

V gene: TRBV19
J gene: TRBJ1-5
D gene: .
clone size: few
CDR3 protein: CASSISNQPQHF
CDR3 DNA: TGTGCCAGTAGTATAAGCAATCAGCCCCAGCATTTT

V gene: TRBV4-1
J gene: TRBJ1-1
D gene: .
clone size: .
CDR3 protein: CASSQEVQGGTEAFF
CDR3 DNA: TGCGCCAGCAGCCAAGAGGTTCAGGGTGGCACTGAAGCTTTCTTT

V gene: TRBV6-5
J gene: TRBJ2-3
D gene: TRBD1
clone size: .
CDR3 protein: CASSYSTGIRDTQYF
CDR3 DNA: TGTGCCAGCAGTTACTCGACAGGGATCCGAGATACGCAGTATTTT

V gene: TRBV9
J gene: TRBJ2-6
D gene: TRBD1
clone size: .
CDR3 protein: CASSPRQGGFSGANVLTF
CDR3 DNA: TGTGCCAGCAGCCCCCGACAGGGGGGATTTTCTGGGGCCAACGTCCTGACTTTC

V gene: TRBV25-1
J gene: TRBJ2-5
D gene: TRBD1
clone size: .
CDR3 protein: CASSEQGAGGTQYF
CDR3 DNA: TGTGCCAGCAGTGAGCAGGGGGCTGGAGGGACCCAGTACTTC

V gene: TRBV29-1
J gene: TRBJ2-1
D gene: .
clone size: .
CDR3 protein: CSVAGTVNYNEQFF
CDR3 DNA: TGCAGCGTGGCCGGGACGGTCAACTACAATGAGCAGTTCTTC